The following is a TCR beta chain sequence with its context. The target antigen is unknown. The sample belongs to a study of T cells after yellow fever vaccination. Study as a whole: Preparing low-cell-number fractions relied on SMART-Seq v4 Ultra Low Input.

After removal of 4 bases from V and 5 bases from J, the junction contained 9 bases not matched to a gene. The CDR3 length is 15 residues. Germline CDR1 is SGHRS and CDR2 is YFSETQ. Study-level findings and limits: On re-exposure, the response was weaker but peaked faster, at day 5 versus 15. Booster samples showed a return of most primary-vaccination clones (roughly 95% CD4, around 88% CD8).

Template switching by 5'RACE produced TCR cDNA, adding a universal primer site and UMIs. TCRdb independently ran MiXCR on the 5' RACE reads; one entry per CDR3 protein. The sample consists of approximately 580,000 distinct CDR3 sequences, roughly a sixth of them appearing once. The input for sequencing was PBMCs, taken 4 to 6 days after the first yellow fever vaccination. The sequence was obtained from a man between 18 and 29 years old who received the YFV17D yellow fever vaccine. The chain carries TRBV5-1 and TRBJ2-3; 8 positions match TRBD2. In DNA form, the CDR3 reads TGCGCCAGCAGCCAAACTAGCGGACCCAAAGATACGCAGTATTTT. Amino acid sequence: CASSQTSGPKDTQYF.